The 25 T cell receptor beta chains given below trace back to one sample, sequenced in a study of cytomegalovirus exposure and HLA in healthy donors. Repertoires were generated with immunoSEQ multiplex PCR, while TCRdb's copy carries only in-frame clones and drops some. The repertoire holds 250,000 to 350,000 clones, with approximately 85% as singletons. The sequenced sample was PBMCs. These receptor sequences come from a man aged 25 to 45 in good health and CMV-seronegative.

This clone has only a few counts. This chain joins TRBV5-1 and TRBJ1-1; 8 bases align to TRBD1. This CDR3 contains 14 residues. CDR1 is SGHRS and CDR2 is YFSETQ in the germline V gene. Unmatched junction bases numbered 8, after V lost 2 bases and J lost 8 bases. The CDR3 reads CASSFKDRESEAFF. In nucleotides, the CDR3 is TGCGCCAGCAGCTTTAAGGACAGGGAGTCAGAAGCTTTCTTT.

The chain couples TRBV12-5 to TRBJ2-7, with D hard to call. CDR1 is LGHNT and CDR2 is FRNRAP in the germline V gene. This CDR3 spans 15 amino acids. Trimming cost V 0 bases and J 3 bases, with 12 bases left between them. The CDR3 DNA is TGTGCTAGTGGTTTGGTAGGCAGGCCTAACTACGAGCAGTACTTC. Its protein product is CASGLVGRPNYEQYF.

CDR3 nucleotides: TGCGCCAGCAGCTTTACAGGGGATACGCAGTATTTT. As protein: CASSFTGDTQYF. The rearrangement links TRBV5-1 to TRBJ2-3; D perhaps matches TRBD1 (6 bases). CDR3 length equals 12 residues. Trimming took 2 bases from V and 6 from J, leaving 7 bases between them. CDR1 is SGHRS, CDR2 YFSETQ, per germline.

This clone was picked up one time. The V and J genes are TRBV10-2 and TRBJ1-6, with D tentatively TRBD1 (5 bases). The length of the CDR3 is 16 residues. The germline V gene encodes CDR1 WSHSY and CDR2 SAAADI. Trimming stripped 6 bases from V and 6 bases from J, with 18 bases between. CDR3 nucleotide sequence: TGCGCCAGCAGGGGGGGGGTTGACAGCATTAATTCACCCCTCCACTTT. It translates to CASRGGVDSINSPLHF.

This clone was recorded once. The chain carries TRBV5-5 and TRBJ2-7, with D perhaps matching TRBD1 (5 bases). V gave up 0 bases and J gave up 3 bases, with 7 bases separating them. Per the germline V gene, CDR1 is SGHKS and CDR2 is YYEKEE (reference sequence). The CDR3 runs to 13 residues. The CDR3 reads CASSLARVYEQYF. As DNA, the CDR3 is TGTGCCAGCAGCTTGGCCAGGGTCTACGAGCAGTACTTC.

V usage is TRBV27 and J usage is TRBJ1-1; D is unresolved. The CDR3 runs 13 residues. V lost 5 bases, J lost 10 bases, and 17 bases lay in between. Looked up from germline, CDR1 is MNHEY and CDR2 is SMNVEV (reference sequence). CDR3 protein: CASSPDIGIRAFF. CDR3 nucleotide sequence: TGTGCCAGCAGTCCCGACATCGGGATTCGAGCTTTCTTT.

V is TRBV5-1 and J is TRBJ1-1, with a tentative D call TRBD1 (6 bases). CDR3 size: 13 residues. V lost 4 bases and J 4 bases, leaving 11 bases between the germline ends. CDR1 and CDR2 (germline): SGHRS, YFSETQ. The CDR3 protein is CASSPTGVTEAFF. In DNA, the CDR3 is TGCGCCAGCAGCCCGACAGGAGTCACTGAAGCTTTCTTT.

This clone was observed once. The chain joins TRBV6-6 to TRBJ2-2, with 8 bases identical to TRBD2. After removal of 2 bases from V and 1 base from J, the junction contained 3 bases not matched to a gene. Germline CDR1 MNHNY, CDR2 SVGAGI (reference sequence). The CDR3 runs to 16 residues. The CDR3 loop is CASSYRLAGNTGELFF. As DNA, the CDR3 is TGTGCCAGCAGTTACAGGCTAGCGGGGAACACCGGGGAGCTGTTTTTT.

The V and J genes are TRBV5-1 and TRBJ2-5; D possibly corresponds to TRBD2 (6 bases). CDR1 SGHRS and CDR2 YFSETQ come from the germline V gene. CDR3 size: 15 residues. Trimming pared 1 base from V and 4 bases from J, leaving 14 bases between. CDR3 nucleotides: TGCGCCAGCAGCTTGTCGGGGGTGATGAGAGAGACCCAGTACTTC. Translation gives CASSLSGVMRETQYF. Full variable domain (outside the CDR3, taken from reference TRBV5-1 and TRBJ2-5): KAGVTQTPRYLIKTRGQQVTLSCSPISGHRSVSWYQQTPGQGLQFLFEYFSETQRNKGNFPGRFSGRQFSNSRSEMNVSTLELGDSALYLCASSLSGVMRETQYFGPGTRLLVL.

This chain joins TRBV2 and TRBJ1-2; possible D gene TRBD1, 5 bases. Per germline, CDR1 SNHLY and CDR2 FYNNEI. V was cut by 7 bases and J by 12 bases, with 12 bases left in between. The CDR3 has 10 residues. CDR3 bases: TGTGCCAGCAAGGGGTTAGGCGACACCTTC. It is translated as CASKGLGDTF.

The CDR3 loop is CASSGRPRHPDTYEQYF. The CDR3 coding sequence is TGTGCCAGCAGTGGCCGGCCGCGACATCCTGACACCTACGAGCAGTACTTC. The rearrangement joins TRBV6-1 to TRBJ2-7; no clear D gene. Between the trimmed V and J ends, which lost 4 bases and 2 bases, there was a span of 21 bases. Germline loops: CDR1 MNHNS, CDR2 SASEGT. This CDR3 region has 17 residues.

The rearrangement joins TRBV7-8 to TRBJ2-3, with a weak D call TRBD2 (6 bases). Trimming removed 5 bases at V and 2 bases at J, with 17 bases between. CDR3 length: 16 amino acids. CDR1 is SGHVS, CDR2 FQNEAQ, per germline. The CDR3 reads CASSIKLPGVTDTQYF. For the CDR3, the DNA is TGTGCCAGCAGCATAAAGTTGCCGGGGGTCACAGATACGCAGTATTTT. Full variable domain (remainder filled in from reference TRBV7-8 and TRBJ2-3): GAGVSQSPRYKVAKRGQDVALRCDPISGHVSLFWYQQALGQGPEFLTYFQNEAQLDKSGLPSDRFFAERPEGSVSTLKIQRTQQEDSAVYLCASSIKLPGVTDTQYFGPGTRLTVL.

The table lists this clone with a count of one. The rearrangement uses TRBV6-4 and TRBJ1-2, with D possibly TRBD1 on 6 matching bases. The V gene's germline CDR1 is MRHNA and CDR2 SNTAGT. There are 14 residues in the CDR3. Trimming took off 5 bases at V and 0 bases at J, with 10 bases between the two ends. The DNA for the CDR3 is TGTGCCAGCAGTCAGGACAGTACTAACTATGGCTACACCTTC. Amino acid sequence: CASSQDSTNYGYTF.

V and J are TRBV7-9 and TRBJ2-1; no clear D. The V end lost 1 base, the J end lost 9 bases, and 4 bases lay between the germline ends. Germline assignment: CDR1 SEHNR and CDR2 FQNEAQ (reference sequence). The CDR3 is 11 amino acids. The CDR3 loop reads CASSLVGEQFF. The CDR3 DNA sequence: TGTGCCAGCAGCTTAGTCGGTGAGCAGTTCTTC. Based on the CDR3 plus reference TRBV7-9 and TRBJ2-1, the full variable domain is DTGVSQNPRHKITKRGQNVTFRCDPISEHNRLYWYRQTLGQGPEFLTYFQNEAQLEKSRLLSDRFSAERPKGSFSTLEIQRTEQGDSAMYLCASSLVGEQFFGPGTRLTVL.

The chain has TRBV29-1 and TRBJ2-5, with 7 bases that match TRBD1. CDR1 is SQVTM and CDR2 is ANQGSEA in the germline V gene. The CDR3 runs 16 residues. After removal of 5 bases from V and 3 bases from J, the junction contained 15 bases not matched to a gene. The CDR3 region has the DNA TGCAGCGTTCGAAAATTTAGGACAGGTCCAGAAGAGACCCAGTACTTC. Translating it yields CSVRKFRTGPEETQYF.

The chain combines TRBV11-2 with TRBJ2-7; D is perhaps TRBD1 (6 bases). Trimming stripped 7 bases from V and 3 bases from J, with 13 bases between. This CDR3 is built from 13 residues. From germline, CDR1 is SGHAT and CDR2 FQNNGV. This chain's CDR3 is CASTPGENYEQYF. In DNA, the CDR3 is TGTGCCAGCACTCCAGGGGAAAACTACGAGCAGTACTTC. Drawing the rest from reference TRBV11-2 and TRBJ2-7, the complete variable domain is EAGVAQSPRYKIIEKRQSVAFWCNPISGHATLYWYQQILGQGPKLLIQFQNNGVVDDSQLPKDRFSAERLKGVDSTLKIQPAKLEDSAVYLCASTPGENYEQYFGPGTRLTVT.

This chain uses TRBV29-1 with TRBJ1-2; possibly TRBD1 for D (6 bases). Trimming pared 3 bases from V and 4 bases from J, leaving 12 bases between. The CDR3 has 13 residues. The germline V gene has CDR1 SQVTM and CDR2 ANQGSEA. CDR3 protein: CSVEVSGAYGYTF. In DNA form, the CDR3 reads TGCAGCGTTGAGGTGTCAGGGGCCTATGGCTACACCTTC. The whole variable domain, remainder taken from reference TRBV29-1 and TRBJ1-2, is SAVISQKPSRDICQRGTSLTIQCQVDSQVTMMFWYRQQPGQSLTLIATANQGSEATYESGFVIDKFPISRPNLTFSTLTVSNMSPEDSSIYLCSVEVSGAYGYTFGSGTRLTVV.

CDR3 amino acids: CASSAAGGNQPQHF. The CDR3 DNA reads as TGTGCCAGCAGTGCAGCAGGGGGCAATCAGCCCCAGCATTTT. V is TRBV25-1 and J is TRBJ1-5; possibly TRBD1 for D (6 bases). The CDR3 length is 14 residues. Germline V lookup: CDR1 MGHDK, CDR2 SYGVNS. The V end was cut by 4 bases, the J end by 2 bases, with 9 bases between.

The chain uses TRBV9 and TRBJ2-2; perhaps TRBD2 as D (5 bases). Germline V gene data show CDR1 as SGDLS and CDR2 as YYNGEE. V lost 4 bases, J lost 0 bases, and 19 bases lay in between. This CDR3 spans 18 amino acids. The CDR3 DNA is TGTGCCAGCAGCTCTCGGGATAACCTATTCGCGAACACCGGGGAGCTGTTTTTT. Protein sequence: CASSSRDNLFANTGELFF.

The CDR3 DNA follows: TGTGCCAGCAGCTTAGTTGGGGGGACAGGGGCGGAGGTGAAGCATTTT. It is translated as CASSLVGGTGAEVKHF. The J gene is TRBJ1-5, the V gene TRBV7-2, with 10 bases matching TRBD1. Germline V gene sequence: CDR1 SGHTA, CDR2 FQGNSA. This CDR3 contains 16 residues. V shed 1 base and J 14 bases; nucleotides not matched to a gene: 14. Using reference TRBV7-2 and TRBJ1-5 for the parts outside the CDR3, the full variable domain is GAGVSQSPSNKVTEKGKDVELRCDPISGHTALYWYRQSLGQGLEFLIYFQGNSAPDKSGLPSDRFSAERTGGSVSTLTIQRTQQEDSAVYLCASSLVGGTGAEVKHFGDGTRLSIL.

Notes on this clone: This same CDR3 is encoded by further DNA sequences in the sample. V and J are TRBV7-9 and TRBJ1-1; D is unclear. Germline lookup yields CDR1 SEHNR and CDR2 FQNEAQ (reference sequence). With 1 base removed from V and 1 base from J, the gap between germline ends came to 7 bases. The CDR3 spans 14 residues. CDR3 protein: CASSLGGGNTEAFF. The CDR3 DNA sequence: TGTGCCAGCAGCTTAGGGGGAGGGAACACTGAAGCTTTCTTT.

In regard to this clone: The sample holds other DNA sequences that translate to the same CDR3. The chain carries TRBV5-4 and TRBJ1-5, with D perhaps matching TRBD1 (5 bases). This CDR3 comprises 14 residues. CDR1 and CDR2 from the germline V gene are SGHNT and YYREEE (reference sequence). With 0 bases removed from V and 6 bases from J, the gap between germline ends came to 10 bases. This CDR3 is CASSLGGVGQPQHF. DNA of the CDR3: TGTGCCAGCAGCTTGGGGGGGGTCGGTCAGCCCCAGCATTTT.

This chain links TRBV2 with TRBJ2-1; TRBD2 aligns across 9 bases. There are 17 residues in the CDR3. J was trimmed by 2 bases and V by 2 bases; bases with no gene match: 7. Germline CDR1 reads SNHLY; CDR2 reads FYNNEI. The CDR3 region has the DNA TGTGCCAGCAGTGAAACCTTAGCGGGGGTGACCTACAATGAGCAGTTCTTC. It encodes CASSETLAGVTYNEQFF.

This chain joins TRBV4-1 and TRBJ2-7; weak D call: TRBD2 (6 bases). The CDR3 consists of 13 residues. The germline V gene has CDR1 MGHRA and CDR2 YSYEKL. Trimming stripped 6 bases from V and 4 bases from J, with 13 bases between. The CDR3 here is CASSEYRGYEQYF. CDR3 nucleotides: TGCGCCAGCAGTGAGTATCGGGGGTACGAGCAGTACTTC.

CDR3 in amino acids: CASSQDGGTYNEQFF. The DNA for the CDR3 is TGCGCCAGCAGCCAAGACGGGGGGACCTACAATGAGCAGTTCTTC. J is TRBJ2-1 and V is TRBV4-3; 7 bases line up with TRBD2. Germline V CDR1 and CDR2: LGHNA, YSLEER. The CDR3 is 15 amino acids. The V and J ends lost 0 bases and 2 bases, in that order; junction bases with no gene match: 1.